A single sample is the source of the 7 T cell receptor beta chains below, sequenced in a study of blood T cell repertoires in COVID-19. Sequencing used immunoSEQ multiplex PCR; TCRdb keeps in-frame clones, though not all of them. Among a few hundred thousand clones listed, approximately 75% were seen once. Sequenced material: PBMCs or T cells enriched from blood (not recorded which). The receptors derive from a man between 40 and 49 years old who had recovered from COVID-19.

The CDR3 coding sequence is TGCAGTGCTAGTAGGCAGGGGGCCGGGAATTCACCCCTCCACTTT. The encoded protein is CSASRQGAGNSPLHF. V and J are TRBV20-1 and TRBJ1-6; TRBD1 matches 8 bases. The CDR3 contains 15 residues. With V trimmed by 3 bases and J by 7 bases, 8 bases remained unmatched. Germline CDR1 DFQATT, CDR2 SNEGSKA (reference sequence).

The V call is TRBV27, the J call TRBJ1-5; TRBD1 matches at 8 bases. The V gene end was trimmed by 4 bases and the J gene end by 1 base; junction bases not matched to a gene: 3. Germline V gene data show CDR1 as MNHEY and CDR2 as SMNVEV (reference sequence). The CDR3 covers 15 residues. This CDR3 reads CASSSRTGSNQPQHF. CDR3 nucleotide sequence: TGTGCCAGCAGTTCCCGGACAGGGAGCAATCAGCCCCAGCATTTT.

This clone was observed a single time. The chain is built from TRBV19 and TRBJ1-2; D possibly corresponds to TRBD1 (5 bases). Germline values: CDR1 LNHDA, CDR2 SQIVND (reference sequence). The CDR3 extends over 15 amino acids. V dropped 1 base and J dropped 4 bases, with 13 bases sitting between them. CDR3 residues: CASSIGTGSRYGYTF. In nucleotides, the CDR3 is TGTGCCAGTAGTATAGGAACAGGCAGCCGCTATGGCTACACCTTC. Variable domain in full (rest from reference TRBV19 and TRBJ1-2): DGGITQSPKYLFRKEGQNVTLSCEQNLNHDAMYWYRQDPGQGLRLIYYSQIVNDFQKGDIAEGYSVSREKKESFPLTVTSAQKNPTAFYLCASSIGTGSRYGYTFGSGTRLTVV.

The CDR3 coding sequence is TGCAGCGTTGATGGAGGTTTACTAAGCACTGAAGCTTTCTTT. Its protein product is CSVDGGLLSTEAFF. This chain uses TRBV29-1 with TRBJ1-1; no clear D. Germline V lookup: CDR1 SQVTM, CDR2 ANQGSEA. CDR3 length: 14 amino acids. The germline V and J ends were trimmed by 3 bases and 4 bases, with 15 bases remaining between them. Full variable domain (outside the CDR3, taken from reference TRBV29-1 and TRBJ1-1): SAVISQKPSRDICQRGTSLTIQCQVDSQVTMMFWYRQQPGQSLTLIATANQGSEATYESGFVIDKFPISRPNLTFSTLTVSNMSPEDSSIYLCSVDGGLLSTEAFFGQGTRLTVV.

The chain couples TRBV11-2 to TRBJ2-1, with 11 bases lining up with TRBD2. V was pared by 5 bases and J by 3 bases, with 3 bases of the junction left unmatched. Germline V gene data show CDR1 as SGHAT and CDR2 as FQNNGV. CDR3 length: 15 amino acids. CDR3 residues: CASSRGTSGYNEQFF. In DNA, the CDR3 is TGTGCCAGCAGCCGAGGGACTAGCGGCTACAATGAGCAGTTCTTC.

V gene TRBV9 combines with J gene TRBJ1-4; D ambiguous. CDR1 is SGDLS and CDR2 is YYNGEE in the germline V gene. The CDR3 is made up of 15 amino acids. V was pared by 3 bases and J by 0 bases, with 9 bases between. The CDR3 protein is CASSASVATNEKLFF. CDR3 DNA: TGTGCCAGCAGCGCATCGGTTGCAACTAATGAAAAACTGTTTTTT.

The chain is built from TRBV3-1 (or the pseudogene TRBV3-2) and TRBJ2-5; D is undetermined. The CDR3 is 14 amino acids. The V gene's germline CDR1 is LGHDT and CDR2 YNNKEL (reference sequence). V gave up 0 bases and J gave up 4 bases, with 9 bases separating them. This CDR3 is CASSQEVGGETQYF. CDR3 DNA: TGTGCCAGCAGCCAAGAGGTAGGCGGAGAGACCCAGTACTTC.